This TCR beta chain stems from a study of response to subunit inactivated influenza vaccine. Germline V gives CDR1 MGHRA, CDR2 YSYEKL. The trim removed 4 bases at V and 7 bases at J, leaving 8 bases unmatched. The CDR3 is made up of 15 amino acids. This clonotype has more than one count but fewer than ten. Antigen specificity is unknown. A single record per CDR3 protein comes from TCRdb applying MiXCR to the RT-PCR reads. The table has approximately 520,000 distinct CDR3 sequences, 16% seen once. Study results and limitations: The authors proposed limited new T cell recruitment per seasonal influenza vaccination.

This clonotype originated in a man aged 50-75 years who received an inactivated influenza vaccine. The source was CD4+ T cells sorted from PBMCs, collected less than 25 months after vaccination. V and J are TRBV4-1 and TRBJ1-4; TRBD1 matches at 8 bases. The CDR3 DNA sequence: TGCGCCAGCAGCCTGCCACCCGGGACAGGTGAAAAACTGTTTTTT. It codes for CASSLPPGTGEKLFF.